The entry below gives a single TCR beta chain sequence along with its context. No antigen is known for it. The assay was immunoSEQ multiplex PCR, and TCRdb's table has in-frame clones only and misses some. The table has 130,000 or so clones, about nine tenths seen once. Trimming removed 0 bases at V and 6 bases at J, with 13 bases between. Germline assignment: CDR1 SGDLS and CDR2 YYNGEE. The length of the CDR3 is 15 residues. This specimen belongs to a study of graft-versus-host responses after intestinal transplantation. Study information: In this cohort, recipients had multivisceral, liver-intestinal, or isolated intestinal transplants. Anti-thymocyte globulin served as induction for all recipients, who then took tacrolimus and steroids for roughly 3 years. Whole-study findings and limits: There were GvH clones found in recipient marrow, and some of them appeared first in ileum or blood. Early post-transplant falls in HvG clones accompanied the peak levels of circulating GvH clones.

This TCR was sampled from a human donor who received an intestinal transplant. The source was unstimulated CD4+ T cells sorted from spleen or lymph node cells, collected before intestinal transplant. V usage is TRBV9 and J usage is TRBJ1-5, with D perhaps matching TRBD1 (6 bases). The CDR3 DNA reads TGTGCCAGCAGCGTAGCAGCCGGGGGCGGTCAGCCCCAGCATTTT. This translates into CASSVAAGGGQPQHF.